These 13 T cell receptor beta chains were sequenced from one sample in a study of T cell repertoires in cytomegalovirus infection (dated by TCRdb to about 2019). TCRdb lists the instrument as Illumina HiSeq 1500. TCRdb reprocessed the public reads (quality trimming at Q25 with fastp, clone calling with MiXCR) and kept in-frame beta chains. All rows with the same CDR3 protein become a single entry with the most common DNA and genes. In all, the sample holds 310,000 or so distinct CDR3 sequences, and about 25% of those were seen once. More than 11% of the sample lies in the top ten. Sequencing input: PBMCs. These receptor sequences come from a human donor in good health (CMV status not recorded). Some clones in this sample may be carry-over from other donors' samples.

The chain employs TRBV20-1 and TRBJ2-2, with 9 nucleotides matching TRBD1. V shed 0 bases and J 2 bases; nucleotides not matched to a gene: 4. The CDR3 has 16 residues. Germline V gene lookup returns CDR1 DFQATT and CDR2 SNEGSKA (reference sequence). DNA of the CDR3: TGCAGTGCTAGAGATTGGGGACAGGGTAACACCGGGGAGCTGTTTTTT. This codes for CSARDWGQGNTGELFF.

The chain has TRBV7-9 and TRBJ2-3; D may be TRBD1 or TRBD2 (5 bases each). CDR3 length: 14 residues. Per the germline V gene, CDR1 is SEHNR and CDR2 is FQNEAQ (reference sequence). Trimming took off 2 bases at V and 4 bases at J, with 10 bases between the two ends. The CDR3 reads CASSLSGAPDTQYF. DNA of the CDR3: TGTGCCAGCAGCTTATCCGGGGCCCCAGATACGCAGTATTTT.

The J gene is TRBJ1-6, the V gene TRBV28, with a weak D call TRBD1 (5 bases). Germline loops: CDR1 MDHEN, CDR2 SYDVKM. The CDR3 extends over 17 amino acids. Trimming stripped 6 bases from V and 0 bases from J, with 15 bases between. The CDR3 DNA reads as TGTGCCAGCAGCCTTGGAGCAGGGAGCTCCTATAATTCACCCCTCCACTTT. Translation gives CASSLGAGSSYNSPLHF.

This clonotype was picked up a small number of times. CDR3 loop: CASSFMGQGQETQYF. The CDR3, as DNA: TGTGCCAGCAGCTTTATGGGGCAGGGTCAAGAGACCCAGTACTTC. The V and J genes are TRBV11-3 and TRBJ2-5, with D maybe TRBD1 (5 bases). The CDR3 consists of 15 residues. In germline, CDR1 is SGHNT, CDR2 YENEEA. Trimming cost V 3 bases and J 2 bases, with 13 bases left between them.

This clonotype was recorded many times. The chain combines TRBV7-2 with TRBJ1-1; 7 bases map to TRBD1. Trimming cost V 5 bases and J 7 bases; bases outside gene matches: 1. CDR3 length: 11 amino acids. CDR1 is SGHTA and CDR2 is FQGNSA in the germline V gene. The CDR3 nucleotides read TGTGCCAGCAGCCCAGGGGGTGAAGCTTTCTTT. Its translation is CASSPGGEAFF.

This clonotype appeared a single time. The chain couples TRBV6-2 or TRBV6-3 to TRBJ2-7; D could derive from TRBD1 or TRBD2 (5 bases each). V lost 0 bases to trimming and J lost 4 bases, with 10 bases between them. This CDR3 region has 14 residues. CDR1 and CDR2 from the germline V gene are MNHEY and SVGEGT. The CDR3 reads CASSYSRGRYEQYV. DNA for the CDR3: TGTGCCAGCAGTTACTCGAGGGGACGTTACGAGCAGTACGTC.

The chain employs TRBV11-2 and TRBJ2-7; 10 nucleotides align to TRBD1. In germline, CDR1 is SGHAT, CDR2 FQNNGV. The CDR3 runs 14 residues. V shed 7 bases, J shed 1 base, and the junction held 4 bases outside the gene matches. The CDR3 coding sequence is TGTGCCAGCACCCGACAGGGGGCATCCTACGAGCAGTACTTC. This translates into CASTRQGASYEQYF.

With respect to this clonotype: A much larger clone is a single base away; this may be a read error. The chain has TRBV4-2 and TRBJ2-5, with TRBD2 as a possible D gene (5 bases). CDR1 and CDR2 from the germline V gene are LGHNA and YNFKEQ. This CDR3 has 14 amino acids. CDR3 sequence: CASSQEAQRETRYF. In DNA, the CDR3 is TGTGCCAGCAGCCAAGAAGCCCAAAGGGAGACCCGGTACTTC.

For the CDR3, the DNA is TGCAGCGTTGAAGGCCAGAATAGAGAGACCCAGTACTTC. This encodes CSVEGQNRETQYF. The V call is TRBV29-1, the J call TRBJ2-5; D is ambiguous. This CDR3 spans 13 amino acids. From germline, CDR1 is SQVTM and CDR2 ANQGSEA. Trimming cost V 1 base and J 4 bases, with 10 bases left between them.

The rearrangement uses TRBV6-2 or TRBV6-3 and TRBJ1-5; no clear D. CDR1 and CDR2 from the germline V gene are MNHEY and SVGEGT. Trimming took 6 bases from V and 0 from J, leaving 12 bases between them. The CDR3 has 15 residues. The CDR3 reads CASRRLWDSNQPQHF. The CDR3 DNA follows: TGTGCCAGCAGGCGACTGTGGGATAGCAATCAGCCCCAGCATTTT.

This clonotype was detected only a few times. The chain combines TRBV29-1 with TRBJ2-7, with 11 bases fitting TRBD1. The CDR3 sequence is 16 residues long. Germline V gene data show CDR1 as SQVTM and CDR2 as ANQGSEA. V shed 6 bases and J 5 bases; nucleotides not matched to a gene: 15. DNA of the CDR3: TGCAGCGTCCAAGGGGTACTTGGACAGGGGGCGGACGAGCAGTACTTC. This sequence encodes CSVQGVLGQGADEQYF.

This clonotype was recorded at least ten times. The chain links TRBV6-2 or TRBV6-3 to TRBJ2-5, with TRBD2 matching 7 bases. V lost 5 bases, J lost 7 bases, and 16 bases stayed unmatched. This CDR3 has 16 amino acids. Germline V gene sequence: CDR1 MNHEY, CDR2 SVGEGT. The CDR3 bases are TGTGCCAGCAGTCAACCCAAGTCAGCGGGGTCGGCGACCCAGTACTTC. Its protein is CASSQPKSAGSATQYF.

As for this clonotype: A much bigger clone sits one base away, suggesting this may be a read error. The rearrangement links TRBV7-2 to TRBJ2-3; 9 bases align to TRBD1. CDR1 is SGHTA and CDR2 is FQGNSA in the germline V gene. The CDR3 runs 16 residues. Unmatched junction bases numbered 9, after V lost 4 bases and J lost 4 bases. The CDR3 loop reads CASSWTGQGFSDTQYF. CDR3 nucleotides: TGTGCCAGCAGCTGGACGGGACAGGGTTTTTCAGATACGCAGTATTTT.